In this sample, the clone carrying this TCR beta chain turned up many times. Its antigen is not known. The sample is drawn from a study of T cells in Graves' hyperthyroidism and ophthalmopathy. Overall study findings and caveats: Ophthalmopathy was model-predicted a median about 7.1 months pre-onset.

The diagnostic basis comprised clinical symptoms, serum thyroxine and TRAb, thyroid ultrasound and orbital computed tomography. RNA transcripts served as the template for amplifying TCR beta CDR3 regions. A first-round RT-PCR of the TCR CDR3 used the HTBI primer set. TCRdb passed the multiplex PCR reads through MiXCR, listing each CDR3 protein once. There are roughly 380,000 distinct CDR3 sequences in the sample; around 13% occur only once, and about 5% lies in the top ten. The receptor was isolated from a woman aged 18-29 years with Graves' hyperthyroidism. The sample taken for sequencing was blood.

The CDR3 region has the DNA TGCAGTGCTACAGGGGGCAACTATGGCTACACCTTC. Translating gives CSATGGNYGYTF. This chain connects TRBV20-1 to TRBJ1-2, with 8 bases lining up with TRBD1. The CDR3 contains 12 residues. V gave up 4 bases and J gave up 2 bases; unmatched junction bases: 0. CDR1 and CDR2 (germline): DFQATT, SNEGSKA (reference sequence).